The 5 T cell receptor beta chains given below trace back to one sample, sequenced in a study of early T cells in non-severe SARS-CoV-2 infection. In TCRdb, the 5' RACE reads were re-called with MiXCR into one record per CDR3 protein. Here the sample spans around 34,000 distinct CDR3 sequences, 4.6% being singletons. What was sequenced was whole blood. These receptors were taken from an adult who was a healthcare worker with PCR-confirmed SARS-CoV-2 infection or an uninfected control (not recorded which).

This clonotype was seen many times. V gene TRBV19 combines with J gene TRBJ2-3; D not certain. V was pared by 8 bases and J by 6 bases, with 12 bases between. The CDR3 spans 12 residues. CDR1 is LNHDA, CDR2 SQIVND, per germline (reference sequence). CDR3 amino acids: CASGKPEDTQYF. The DNA for the CDR3 is TGTGCCAGTGGAAAACCGGAGGATACGCAGTATTTT.

There are many counts of this clonotype. V is TRBV3-1 and J is TRBJ2-1; D might be TRBD2 (5 bases). The V end lost 4 bases, the J end lost 9 bases, and 16 bases lay between the germline ends. CDR1 is LGHDT, CDR2 YNNKEL, per germline (reference sequence). The length of the CDR3 is 14 residues. CDR3 in amino acids: CASSPGLGRGEQFF. CDR3 sequence (DNA): TGTGCCAGCAGCCCCGGCCTGGGCCGGGGTGAGCAGTTCTTC.

This clonotype has ten or more counts. The genes are TRBV28 and TRBJ1-1; D not certain. The CDR3 runs 13 residues. Germline CDR1 is MDHEN and CDR2 is SYDVKM. Between the trimmed V and J ends, which lost 5 bases and 0 bases, there was a span of 7 bases. The CDR3, as DNA: TGTGCCAGCAGTACCGCAATGAACACTGAAGCTTTCTTT. Translation: CASSTAMNTEAFF.

This clonotype was recorded at least ten times. The rearrangement links TRBV7-9 to TRBJ2-3; tentatively, D is TRBD1 or TRBD2 (6 bases each). The V end was cut by 5 bases, the J end by 2 bases, with 11 bases between. The length of the CDR3 is 14 residues. CDR1 SEHNR and CDR2 FQNEAQ come from the germline V gene (reference sequence). Here the CDR3 DNA reads TGTGCCAGCAGCCCGGGGGCTAACACAGATACGCAGTATTTT. The encoded protein is CASSPGANTDTQYF.

This chain joins TRBV7-9 and TRBJ1-2; D remains unclear. The germline V and J ends were trimmed by 5 bases and 0 bases, with 10 bases remaining between them. CDR1 is SEHNR, CDR2 FQNEAQ, per germline (reference sequence). This CDR3 has 14 amino acids. The CDR3 DNA follows: TGTGCCAGCAGCCCAACAGCCTCTAACTATGGCTACACCTTC. Protein product: CASSPTASNYGYTF.